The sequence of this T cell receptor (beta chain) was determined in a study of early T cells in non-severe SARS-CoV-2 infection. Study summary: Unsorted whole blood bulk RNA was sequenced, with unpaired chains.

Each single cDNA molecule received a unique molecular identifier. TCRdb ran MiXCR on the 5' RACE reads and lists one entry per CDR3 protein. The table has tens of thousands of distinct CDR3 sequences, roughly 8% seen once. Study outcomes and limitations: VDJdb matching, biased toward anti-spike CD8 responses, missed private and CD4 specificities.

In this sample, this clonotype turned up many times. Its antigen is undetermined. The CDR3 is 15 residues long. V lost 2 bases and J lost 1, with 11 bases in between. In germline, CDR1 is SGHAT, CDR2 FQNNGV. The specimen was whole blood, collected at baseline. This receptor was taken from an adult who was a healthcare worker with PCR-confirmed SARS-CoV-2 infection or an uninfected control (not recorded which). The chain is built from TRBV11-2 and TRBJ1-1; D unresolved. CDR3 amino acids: CASSLFGRTNTEAFF. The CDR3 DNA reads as TGTGCCAGCAGCTTATTCGGACGGACGAACACTGAAGCTTTCTTT.